This TCR beta chain was obtained from a study of tissue T cells after allogeneic stem cell transplantation. The CDR3 consists of 15 residues. Trimming cost V 5 bases and J 3 bases; bases outside gene matches: 7. Per the germline V gene, CDR1 is FNHDT and CDR2 is SITEND (reference sequence). Time point denoted: mouse harvest day 7 after allogeneic transplant. Each mouse received 10^7 T-cell-depleted marrow cells plus 10^6 splenic CD5+ T cells by tail vein. Mice had MHC-mismatched B6 into BALB/c GVHD, sampled day 7 or 14. General study findings and limits: In patients and mice, blood and spleen missed much of tissue repertoire. Within patients, tissue anatomy strongly shaped TCR repertoire composition.

This clone was seen only a few times. Its specificity is not known. Gene labels here are mouse ones. The read ends 1 residue early relative to the CDR3; the germline J gene fills the gap. Assay: immunoSEQ multiplex PCR; the TCRdb copy retains only in-frame clones and omits some. The repertoire holds a few thousand clones, with around 52% as singletons. Source material: spleen. This receptor was obtained from a female BALB/c mouse given C57BL/6 T cells with graft-versus-host disease after an allogeneic hematopoietic cell transplant. The chain has TRBV19 and TRBJ2-7, with 11 bases fitting TRBD2. The CDR3 loop is CASRTNWGGGYEQYF. CDR3 bases read: TGTGCCAGCAGGACCAACTGGGGGGGCGGCTATGAACAGTAC.